The 3 T cell receptor beta chains given below trace back to one sample, sequenced in a study of blood T cell repertoires in COVID-19. Assay: immunoSEQ multiplex PCR; the TCRdb copy retains only in-frame clones and omits some. The sample carries about 170,000 clones, roughly nine tenths recorded once. The sample taken for sequencing was peripheral blood. The receptors stem from a woman aged 60-75 years with COVID-19, enrolled during active disease.

The chain is built from TRBV29-1 and TRBJ1-2; TRBD1 aligns across 9 bases. Unmatched junction bases numbered 3, after V lost 4 bases and J lost 0 bases. The CDR3 has 14 amino acids. CDR1 and CDR2 from the germline V gene are SQVTM and ANQGSEA. For the CDR3, the DNA is TGCAGCGTTGGGGACAGGGCAACTAACTATGGCTACACCTTC. Encoded protein: CSVGDRATNYGYTF.

V is TRBV4-1 and J is TRBJ2-7, with TRBD1 matching 8 bases. CDR1 and CDR2 (germline): MGHRA, YSYEKL. The CDR3 covers 16 residues. Trimming removed 4 bases from V and 3 bases from J; junction bases left unmatched: 11. The CDR3 DNA is TGCGCCAGCAGCCCTAATCGCGCCGGGACAGGCTACGAGCAGTACTTC. Its protein product is CASSPNRAGTGYEQYF.

This chain links TRBV4-3 with TRBJ2-7; D may be TRBD2 (6 bases). CDR1 and CDR2 (germline): LGHNA, YSLEER. This CDR3 is built from 15 residues. The V gene lost 3 bases and the J gene lost 4 bases, with 16 bases spanning the gap. As DNA, the CDR3 is TGCGCCAGCAGCCAGGCGTTAGCGGACCCTTACGAGCAGTACTTC. Translation: CASSQALADPYEQYF.